What follows are 19 T cell receptor beta chains derived from one specimen sequenced in a study of shared clonotypes between healthy human individuals. TCRdb's copy holds only in-frame clones and misses some; the assay was immunoSEQ multiplex PCR. This sample has fewer than 400,000 clones, with roughly 70% found just once. Source material: memory CD4+ T cells sorted from blood. Sample subset: CD45RA-negative fraction. The receptor source for this set is a man aged 25-45 years in good health.

The rearrangement joins TRBV4-3 to TRBJ2-1, with 10 positions matching TRBD1. CDR3 length equals 16 residues. V lost 0 bases to trimming and J lost 10 bases; unmatched junction nucleotides: 9. The germline V gene encodes CDR1 LGHNA and CDR2 YSLEER. CDR3 region: CASSQEPTGGAGEQFF. The CDR3 DNA is TGCGCCAGCAGCCAAGAGCCGACAGGGGGCGCGGGGGAGCAGTTCTTC.

The V and J genes are TRBV6-5 and TRBJ1-1; unclear D gene. The V end was cut by 2 bases, the J end by 11 bases, with 15 bases between. CDR1 is MNHEY and CDR2 is SVGAGI in the germline V gene. The CDR3 runs to 13 residues. The CDR3 DNA follows: TGTGCCAGCAGTTACGAGGATCAGCGCCCGGCTTTCTTT. Amino acids: CASSYEDQRPAFF.

Points on this clone: One end of the junction does not line up with germline, which may come from a read error. The rearrangement uses TRBV15 and TRBJ1-1; D is undetermined. This CDR3 spans 13 amino acids. CDR1 and CDR2 from the germline V gene are LNHNV and YYDKDF (reference sequence). DNA of the CDR3: TGTGCCACCAGCAGAGATCTGAACTCTGAAGCTTTCTTT. Translation: CATSRDLNSEAFF.

The chain employs TRBV6-6 and TRBJ1-4; 8 bases are shared with TRBD1. The length of the CDR3 is 14 residues. Germline V lookup: CDR1 MNHNY, CDR2 SVGAGI (reference sequence). J lost 7 bases, V lost 6 bases, and 7 bases had no gene match. Here the CDR3 reads CASRDTGGVEKLFF. Here the CDR3 DNA reads TGTGCCAGCAGGGATACAGGGGGAGTTGAAAAACTGTTTTTT.

This sequence joins TRBV2 and TRBJ2-2, with 10 nucleotides matching TRBD1. Germline V gene sequence: CDR1 SNHLY, CDR2 FYNNEI. CDR3 length equals 19 residues. The V segment lost 5 bases and the J segment 5 bases; nucleotides outside the gene matches: 17. The chain's CDR3 is CASSPPRGQGWFRTGELFF. In nucleotides, the CDR3 is TGTGCCAGCAGTCCCCCCCGGGGACAGGGGTGGTTTCGGACCGGGGAGCTGTTTTTT.

The rearrangement uses TRBV4-1 and TRBJ2-3, with 10 bases aligning to TRBD2. The CDR3 sequence is 15 residues long. From germline, CDR1 is MGHRA and CDR2 YSYEKL. The J segment lost 5 bases and the V segment lost 2 bases, leaving 4 bases of the junction unmatched. This chain's CDR3 is CASSQLAGDGDTQYF. In DNA form, the CDR3 reads TGCGCCAGCAGCCAACTAGCGGGAGATGGAGATACGCAGTATTTT.

This clone is a singleton in its sample. The chain has TRBV19 and TRBJ2-7; tentative D call: TRBD1 (6 bases). The germline CDR1 and CDR2 sequences are LNHDA and SQIVND (reference sequence). Trimming took 5 bases from V and 6 from J, leaving 20 bases between them. This CDR3 is 15 amino acids long. In DNA form, the CDR3 reads TGTGCCAGTAGTTCAACGACCCATCGAGGGGGCGAGCAGTACTTC. It codes for CASSSTTHRGGEQYF.

The chain joins TRBV5-4 to TRBJ2-7; D not certain. Germline loops: CDR1 SGHNT, CDR2 YYREEE (reference sequence). V lost 4 bases and J lost 3, with 14 bases in between. This CDR3 is built from 14 residues. CDR3 in DNA: TGTGCCAGCAGCCCCGCTGGTGGGTTCTACGAGCAGTACTTC. The encoded protein is CASSPAGGFYEQYF.

This rearrangement joins TRBV7-9 to TRBJ2-1; 7 nucleotides line up with TRBD2. Looked up from germline, CDR1 is SEHNR and CDR2 is FQNEAQ (reference sequence). The CDR3 is 14 amino acids. J lost 6 bases, V lost 0 bases, and 2 bases had no gene match. The CDR3 DNA reads TGTGCCAGCAGCTTAGCCGGGACTACCAATGAGCAGTTCTTC. Its translation: CASSLAGTTNEQFF. Combining the CDR3 with reference TRBV7-9 and TRBJ2-1 gives the whole variable domain DTGVSQNPRHKITKRGQNVTFRCDPISEHNRLYWYRQTLGQGPEFLTYFQNEAQLEKSRLLSDRFSAERPKGSFSTLEIQRTEQGDSAMYLCASSLAGTTNEQFFGPGTRLTVL.

V usage is TRBV5-1 and J usage is TRBJ2-3; D not certain. V lost 0 bases and J 4 bases, leaving 9 bases between the germline ends. The CDR3 totals 14 residues. Germline lookup yields CDR1 SGHRS and CDR2 YFSETQ. For the CDR3, the DNA is TGCGCCAGCAGCTTGGAATCCTGGGCAGATACGCAGTATTTT. Residues: CASSLESWADTQYF.

This clone was seen once. The chain has TRBV28 and TRBJ2-7; D could derive from TRBD1 or TRBD2 (6 bases each). CDR3 length: 13 residues. Germline CDR1 and CDR2: MDHEN and SYDVKM. Trimming took 8 bases from V and 4 from J, leaving 15 bases between them. As DNA, the CDR3 is TGTGCCAGCCATGCCGGGGGCGCGTACGAGCAGTACTTC. Translation: CASHAGGAYEQYF. The full variable domain, completed using reference TRBV28 and TRBJ2-7, is DVKVTQSSRYLVKRTGEKVFLECVQDMDHENMFWYRQDPGLGLRLIYFSYDVKMKEKGDIPEGYSVSREKKERFSLILESASTNQTSMYLCASHAGGAYEQYFGPGTRLTVT.

The CDR3, as DNA: TGTGCCAGCACCCATCCCGGGACCGAGGAAGCTTTCTTT. This sequence encodes CASTHPGTEEAFF. V usage is TRBV13 and J usage is TRBJ1-1; D might be TRBD1 (5 bases). Germline values: CDR1 PRHDT, CDR2 FYEKMQ (reference sequence). CDR3 length equals 13 residues. Trimming pared 7 bases from V and 8 bases from J, leaving 17 bases between.

CDR3 coding DNA: TGTGCCAGCAGTGGGGGGGATCTACCAAACCAACTGTTTTTT. Protein sequence: CASSGGDLPNQLFF. The chain employs TRBV28 and TRBJ1-4; weak D call: TRBD1 (5 bases). The CDR3 extends over 14 amino acids. Germline CDR1 reads MDHEN; CDR2 reads SYDVKM. V lost 5 bases and J 12 bases, leaving 19 bases between the germline ends.

Comment on this clone: Since a much larger clone is just one base distant, this may be a read error. This same CDR3 is encoded by further DNA sequences in the sample. CDR3 DNA: TGCAGCGTTGATACAGATACGCAGTATTTT. Protein product: CSVDTDTQYF. The J gene is TRBJ2-3, the V gene TRBV29-1; D ambiguous. This CDR3 region has 10 residues. Trimming stripped 3 bases from V and 3 bases from J, with 1 base between. Germline CDR1 and CDR2: SQVTM and ANQGSEA.

A single count supports this clone. This rearrangement joins TRBV28 to TRBJ2-7; unclear D gene. CDR1 is MDHEN, CDR2 SYDVKM, per germline. CDR3 length: 13 amino acids. Between the trimmed V and J ends, which lost 9 bases and 0 bases, there was a span of 12 bases. The CDR3, as DNA: TGTGCCAGTCTCCCGAGTAGCTCCTACGAGCAGTACTTC. Translated, it gives CASLPSSSYEQYF.

This clone was seen only once. The V gene is TRBV5-6, the J gene TRBJ2-5; tentatively, D is TRBD2 (6 bases). This CDR3 contains 16 residues. V was clipped by 0 bases and J by 4 bases, with 16 bases between them. The germline CDR1 and CDR2 sequences are SGHDT and YYEEEE. CDR3 nucleotide sequence: TGTGCCAGCAGCTTGGGTCTCGGGGGATCCGGAGAGACCCAGTACTTC. Translating it yields CASSLGLGGSGETQYF. Based on the CDR3 plus reference TRBV5-6 and TRBJ2-5, the full variable domain is DAGVTQSPTHLIKTRGQQVTLRCSPKSGHDTVSWYQQALGQGPQFIFQYYEEEERQRGNFPDRFSGHQFPNYSSELNVNALLLGDSALYLCASSLGLGGSGETQYFGPGTRLLVL.

This clone was found a few times. CDR3 in amino acids: CASSQTGHYEQYF. DNA of the CDR3: TGTGCCAGCAGTCAGACAGGACACTACGAGCAGTACTTC. The chain couples TRBV25-1 to TRBJ2-7, with D perhaps TRBD1 (6 bases). The CDR3 covers 13 residues. V gave up 5 bases and J gave up 3 bases, with 11 bases separating them. CDR1 and CDR2 (germline): MGHDK, SYGVNS.

This clone was found a few times. This chain connects TRBV5-1 to TRBJ2-6; D remains ambiguous. The V gene's germline CDR1 is SGHRS and CDR2 YFSETQ. This CDR3 has 16 residues. Trimming took 1 base from V and 2 from J, leaving 10 bases between them. The CDR3, as DNA: TGCGCCAGCAGCTTGAGGGCAGGAACTGGGGCCAACGTCCTGACTTTC. It encodes CASSLRAGTGANVLTF. Using reference TRBV5-1 and TRBJ2-6 for the parts outside the CDR3, the full variable domain is KAGVTQTPRYLIKTRGQQVTLSCSPISGHRSVSWYQQTPGQGLQFLFEYFSETQRNKGNFPGRFSGRQFSNSRSEMNVSTLELGDSALYLCASSLRAGTGANVLTFGAGSRLTVL.

The chain couples TRBV5-1 to TRBJ1-1; D remains ambiguous. This CDR3 has 14 amino acids. Trimming shortened V by 4 bases and J by 0 bases, and 10 bases separated the two germline ends. CDR1 is SGHRS and CDR2 is YFSETQ in the germline V gene. In DNA, the CDR3 is TGCGCCAGCAGCGAACCAGGTATGAACACTGAAGCTTTCTTT. Encoded protein: CASSEPGMNTEAFF.